Listed below are T cell receptor beta chains from one sample, sequenced in a study of T cell responses to AZD1222 COVID-19 vaccine. This table comes from immunoSEQ multiplex PCR, and its TCRdb copy is limited to in-frame clones, with some not included. The sample has around 96,000 clones, roughly 84% seen once. This specimen consisted of peripheral blood, obtained on day 0 of AZD1222 vaccination. These receptors all come from an adult in good health. CDR3s include the opening cysteine and the closing phenylalanine or tryptophan. The order of the fields is J gene, V gene, D gene, clone size, CDR3 protein, CDR3 DNA. The D gene is left open where the match is weak. Part of the rows lack a size; the others show once, few, many or a class for expanded clones.

TRBJ1-1,TRBV12-3/TRBV12-4,-,-,CASSGGPEAFF,TGTGCCAGCAGTGGGGGTCCTGAAGCTTTCTTT
TRBJ2-3,TRBV27,TRBD2,-,CASASPASGATDTQYF,TGTGCCAGCGCATCCCCGGCTAGCGGGGCCACAGATACGCAGTATTTT
TRBJ2-3,TRBV28,-,once,CASSPVLDGDTQYF,TGTGCCAGCAGCCCTGTTTTGGATGGGGATACGCAGTATTTT
TRBJ1-6,TRBV19,-,few,CASSGTGRGSYNSPLHF,TGTGCCAGTAGTGGTACAGGGAGGGGGTCCTATAATTCACCCCTCCACTTT
TRBJ1-6,TRBV19,-,-,CASSIGLSPLHF,TGTGCCAGTAGTATCGGGCTTTCACCCCTCCACTTT
TRBJ1-1,TRBV6-5,TRBD1,-,CASSYSTGPRTEAFF,TGTGCCAGCAGTTACTCGACAGGGCCAAGGACTGAAGCTTTCTTT
TRBJ2-3,TRBV6-5,TRBD2,-,CASSYFGGGTKDTQYF,TGTGCCAGCAGTTACTTCGGGGGGGGTACTAAAGATACGCAGTATTTT
TRBJ2-5,TRBV25-1,TRBD2,-,CASSGRGSLETQYF,TGTGCCAGCAGTGGCCGCGGGAGCCTGGAGACCCAGTACTTC
TRBJ1-2,TRBV30,-,-,CAWSGEGDGYTF,TGTGCCTGGAGTGGAGAGGGGGATGGCTACACCTTC
TRBJ1-1,TRBV5-1,-,-,CASSSQVMNTEAFF,TGCGCCAGCAGCTCACAGGTGATGAACACTGAAGCTTTCTTT
TRBJ1-1,TRBV2,-,-,CASSFALGTEAFF,TGTGCCAGCAGCTTCGCCCTGGGCACTGAAGCTTTCTTT
TRBJ2-3,TRBV6-5,TRBD2,-,CASSSLAGLAVDTQYF,TGTGCCAGCAGTTCCCTCGCGGGACTAGCGGTAGATACGCAGTATTTT
TRBJ1-1,TRBV6-5,-,-,CASIDGQARAFF,TGTGCCAGCATCGACGGGCAGGCGCGAGCTTTCTTT
TRBJ2-5,TRBV28,-,-,CASSTTGPETQYF,TGTGCCAGCAGCACCACAGGGCCGGAGACCCAGTACTTC
TRBJ2-7,TRBV14,-,-,CASSQDWGSSYEQYF,TGTGCCAGCAGCCAAGATTGGGGAAGCTCCTACGAGCAGTACTTC
TRBJ2-1,TRBV12-3/TRBV12-4,TRBD1,-,CASSLGQDNEQFF,TGTGCCAGCAGCCTAGGACAGGACAATGAGCAGTTCTTC
TRBJ2-3,TRBV7-2,-,-,CASSQNAVDTQYF,TGTGCCAGCAGCCAAAATGCCGTCGATACGCAGTATTTT
TRBJ2-7,TRBV30,TRBD1,-,CAWSGTGDATYEQYF,TGTGCCTGGAGTGGGACAGGAGATGCAACCTACGAGCAGTACTTC
TRBJ1-5,TRBV6-1,-,-,CASSEWSASGQPQHF,TGTGCCAGCAGTGAATGGAGTGCAAGTGGCCAGCCCCAGCATTTT
TRBJ2-7,TRBV28,TRBD1,-,CASRDGTDYEQYF,TGTGCCAGCAGAGACGGGACAGATTACGAGCAGTACTTC
TRBJ1-3,TRBV10-3,-,-,CAMQDRTGNTIYF,TGTGCCATGCAAGACAGGACCGGAAACACCATATATTTT
TRBJ2-1,TRBV15,TRBD2,-,CATSRASGGDNEQFF,TGTGCCACCAGCAGAGCCAGCGGGGGGGACAATGAGCAGTTCTTC
TRBJ2-3,TRBV30,-,once,CAWSLRGTDTQYF,TGTGCCTGGAGTTTACGAGGCACAGATACGCAGTATTTT
TRBJ2-2,TRBV19,-,-,CASSTAVAGELFF,TGTGCCAGTTCGACAGCTGTGGCCGGGGAGCTGTTTTTT
TRBJ1-6,TRBV2,-,once,CASSVEGVNSPLHF,TGTGCCAGCAGTGTAGAGGGGGTTAATTCACCCCTCCACTTT
TRBJ1-1,TRBV5-1,-,-,CASSAYMGAEAFF,TGCGCCAGCAGCGCCTACATGGGCGCTGAAGCTTTCTTT
TRBJ2-3,TRBV18,TRBD1,-,CASSPGTGGADTQYF,TGTGCCAGCTCACCAGGGACAGGGGGGGCAGATACGCAGTATTTT
TRBJ2-1,TRBV2,-,-,CASSDRLGLSNEQFF,TGTGCCAGCAGTGATAGGTTGGGACTTAGTAATGAGCAGTTCTTC
TRBJ1-1,TRBV12-3/TRBV12-4,-,-,CASSGAQNTEAFF,TGTGCCAGCTCAGGTGCTCAGAACACTGAAGCTTTCTTT
TRBJ2-3,TRBV9,-,-,CASSLARTDTQYF,TGTGCCAGCAGCCTCGCACGGACAGATACGCAGTATTTT
TRBJ1-1,TRBV3-1/TRBV3-2,-,-,CASSQSTGNTEAFF,TGTGCCAGCAGCCAATCGACAGGGAACACTGAAGCTTTCTTT
TRBJ1-1,TRBV20-1,TRBD1,-,CSAGGTAEAFF,TGCAGTGCGGGGGGGACAGCTGAAGCTTTCTTT
TRBJ1-2,TRBV5-1,TRBD1,-,CASSLGTGGVVNYGYTF,TGCGCCAGCAGCTTGGGGACAGGGGGAGTAGTTAACTATGGCTACACCTTC
TRBJ1-5,TRBV19,TRBD1,-,CASSIDQLRGLSNQPQHF,TGTGCCAGTAGTATAGATCAATTAAGGGGGCTAAGCAATCAGCCCCAGCATTTT
TRBJ1-4,TRBV7-9,-,-,CASRVRGSVNEKLFF,TGTGCCAGCAGGGTACGGGGCAGTGTGAATGAAAAACTGTTTTTT
TRBJ1-2,TRBV6-2/TRBV6-3,-,few,CASSYSKATTLTF,TGTGCCAGCAGTTACTCGAAGGCCACTACCCTCACCTTC
TRBJ1-4,TRBV6-5,-,-,CASSYQLATNEKLFF,TGTGCCAGCAGTTACCAACTAGCAACTAATGAAAAACTGTTTTTT
TRBJ2-7,TRBV25-1,TRBD2,-,CASSGGGSLYEQYF,TGTGCCAGCAGTGGGGGGGGGAGCCTCTACGAGCAGTACTTC
TRBJ2-1,TRBV9,-,-,CASSGRPVEQFF,TGTGCCAGCAGCGGGAGACCTGTTGAGCAGTTCTTC
TRBJ2-5,TRBV9,-,few,CASSTGRALYQETQYF,TGTGCCAGCAGCACCGGCAGGGCGTTGTACCAAGAGACCCAGTACTTC
TRBJ1-1,TRBV9,-,-,CASSVEVNTEAFF,TGTGCCAGCAGCGTAGAGGTGAACACTGAAGCTTTCTTT
TRBJ2-1,TRBV12-3/TRBV12-4,-,-,CASSRDIYNEQFF,TGTGCCAGCAGTCGGGACATCTACAATGAGCAGTTCTTC
TRBJ1-5,TRBV2,-,-,CASSVTTGSNQPQHF,TGTGCCAGCAGTGTCACAACGGGGAGCAATCAGCCCCAGCATTTT
TRBJ2-5,TRBV11-3,-,-,CASSPGEGDLQETQYF,TGTGCCAGCAGCCCCGGGGAGGGGGACCTCCAAGAGACCCAGTACTTC
TRBJ1-1,TRBV10-3,TRBD1,-,CAISDPGQRAWTEAFF,TGTGCCATCAGTGACCCGGGACAGCGGGCTTGGACTGAAGCTTTCTTT
TRBJ1-6,TRBV9,-,-,CASSATLEPSPLHF,TGTGCCAGCAGCGCGACCCTAGAGCCATCACCCCTCCACTTT
TRBJ1-1,TRBV9,-,-,CASSVSGNTEAFF,TGTGCCAGCAGCGTATCAGGGAACACTGAAGCTTTCTTT